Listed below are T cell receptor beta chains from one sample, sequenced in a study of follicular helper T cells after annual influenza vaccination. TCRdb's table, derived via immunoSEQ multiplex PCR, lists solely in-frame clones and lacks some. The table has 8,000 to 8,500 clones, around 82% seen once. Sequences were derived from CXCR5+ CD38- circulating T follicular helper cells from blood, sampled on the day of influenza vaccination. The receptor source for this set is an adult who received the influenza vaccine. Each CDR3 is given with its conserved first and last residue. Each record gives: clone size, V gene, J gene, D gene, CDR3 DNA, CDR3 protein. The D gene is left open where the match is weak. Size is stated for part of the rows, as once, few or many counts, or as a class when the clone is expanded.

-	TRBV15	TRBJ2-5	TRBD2	TGTGCCACCAGCAGACCTAGCGGGGGGGCAAACCAAGAGACCCAGTACTTC	CATSRPSGGANQETQYF
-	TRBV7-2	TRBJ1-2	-	TGTGCCAGCAGCACCCGACGCGGCTACACCTTC	CASSTRRGYTF
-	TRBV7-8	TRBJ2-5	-	TGTGCCAGCAGCTTATTGGTTAGTCCAGAGACCCAGTACTTC	CASSLLVSPETQYF
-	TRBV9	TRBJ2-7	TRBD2	TGTGCCAGCAGCTCCCAGGCGGGGGGGCCTTCCTCCGAGCAGTACTTC	CASSSQAGGPSSEQYF
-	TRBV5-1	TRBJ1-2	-	TGCGCCAGCAGCCCCCAAGGGGAAGCTGGCTACACCTTC	CASSPQGEAGYTF
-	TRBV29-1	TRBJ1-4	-	TGCAGCGCCTATAGTGCCCAGAATGAAAAACTGTTTTTT	CSAYSAQNEKLFF
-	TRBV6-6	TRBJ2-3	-	TGTGCCAGCAGTTTGCGGAGTAGCACAGATACGCAGTATTTT	CASSLRSSTDTQYF
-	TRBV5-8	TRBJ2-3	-	TGTGCCAGCAGCTTGGAAGGAACAATCACAGATACGCAGTATTTT	CASSLEGTITDTQYF
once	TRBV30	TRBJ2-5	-	TGTGCCTGGAGCCGGGATAGCCTTGAAGAGACCCAGTACTTC	CAWSRDSLEETQYF
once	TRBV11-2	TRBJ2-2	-	TGTGCCAGCAGCTTACAGGTAGTCGGGGAGCTGTTTTTT	CASSLQVVGELFF
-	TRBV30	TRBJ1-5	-	TGTGCCTGGAGGGTGCCGGGTAGTCAGCCCCAGCATTTT	CAWRVPGSQPQHF
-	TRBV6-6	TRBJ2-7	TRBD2	TGTGCCAGCAGTTACTCGAGTAGCGGGGGCTACGAGCAGTACTTC	CASSYSSSGGYEQYF
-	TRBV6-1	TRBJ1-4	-	TGTGCCAGCAGTGAAGCCCCTCGGGAAAAACTGTTTTTT	CASSEAPREKLFF
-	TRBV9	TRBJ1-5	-	TGTGCCAGCAGCGTACGGAATCAGGGGTCCTCTCAGCCCCAGCATTTT	CASSVRNQGSSQPQHF
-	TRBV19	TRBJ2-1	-	TGTGCCAGTAGTATTGGCCCGAGCTCCTACAATGAGCAGTTCTTC	CASSIGPSSYNEQFF
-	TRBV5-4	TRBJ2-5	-	TGTGCCAGCAGCTCCCAAGAGACCCAGTACTTC	CASSSQETQYF
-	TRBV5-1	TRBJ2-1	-	TGCGCCAGCAGCGTGCGAGGAGACAATGAGCAGTTCTTC	CASSVRGDNEQFF
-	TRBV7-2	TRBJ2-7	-	TGTGCCAGCAGCTTAACAGGGCGTTACGAGCAGTACTTC	CASSLTGRYEQYF
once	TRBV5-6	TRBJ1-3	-	TGTGCCAGCAGCCCTGCTGGGAGCTCTGGAAACACCATATATTTT	CASSPAGSSGNTIYF
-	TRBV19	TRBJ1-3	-	TGTGCCAGTAGTCTAATGGGGTTCTCTGGAAACACCATATATTTT	CASSLMGFSGNTIYF
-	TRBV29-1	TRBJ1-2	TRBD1	TGCAGCGGCCTGACAGGGGGCGCCGATGGCTACACCTTC	CSGLTGGADGYTF
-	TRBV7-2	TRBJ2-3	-	TGTGCCAGCAGCTTATACAGAACAGATACGCAGTATTTT	CASSLYRTDTQYF
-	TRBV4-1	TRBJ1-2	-	TGCGCCAGCAGCCAAGCCGGACCGGGGACCTATGGCTACACCTTC	CASSQAGPGTYGYTF
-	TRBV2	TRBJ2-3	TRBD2	TGTGCCAGCACCGGGTTAGCGGGGGAAGCAGATACGCAGTATTTT	CASTGLAGEADTQYF
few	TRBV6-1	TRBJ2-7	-	TGTGCCAGCACCGCCCGTTCCGGCAGCTCCTACGAGCAGTACTTC	CASTARSGSSYEQYF
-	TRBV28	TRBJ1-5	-	TGTGCCAGCGGAGGGAGACAGGAGCCTCAGCCCCAGCATTTT	CASGGRQEPQPQHF
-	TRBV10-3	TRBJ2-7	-	TGTGCCATCAGCCAGGACAGCTCCTACGAGCAGTACTTC	CAISQDSSYEQYF
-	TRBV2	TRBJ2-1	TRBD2	TGTGCCAGCAGTGGGACTAGCGGAAACAATGAGCAGTTCTTC	CASSGTSGNNEQFF
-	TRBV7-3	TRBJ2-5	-	TGTGCCAGCAGCTTTCGGGGGCAAGAGACCCAGTACTTC	CASSFRGQETQYF
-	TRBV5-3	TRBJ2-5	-	TGTGCCAGAAGCTTGGACCGCGGAGAGACCCAGTACTTC	CARSLDRGETQYF
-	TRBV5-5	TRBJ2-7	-	TGTGCCAGCAGCTTGGTCATGTCGTCCCTAGCAAGAGGCGAGCAGTACTTC	CASSLVMSSLARGEQYF
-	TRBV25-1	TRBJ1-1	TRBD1	TGTGCCAGCAGTGGGGGACAGCTGAACACTGAAGCTTTCTTT	CASSGGQLNTEAFF
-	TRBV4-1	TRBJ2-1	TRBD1	TGCGCCAGCAGCCAAGATTCACCCGTCAGGGGGCAAATCGAGCAGTTCTTC	CASSQDSPVRGQIEQFF
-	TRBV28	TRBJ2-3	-	TGTGCCAGCAGTTTTGCAGGGGCCCGGGGGGAAGATACGCAGTATTTT	CASSFAGARGEDTQYF
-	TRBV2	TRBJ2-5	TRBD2	TGTGCCAGCGGTCTGAGTAGCGGGGTGGAGACTCAGTACTTC	CASGLSSGVETQYF
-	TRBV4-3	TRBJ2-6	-	TGCGCCAGCAGCCAAAAGCCCTCTGGGGCCAACGTCCTGACTTTC	CASSQKPSGANVLTF
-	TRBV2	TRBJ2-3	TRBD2	TGTGCCAGCAGAGGTGGGGTAGCGGGGGCCGGGGATACGCAGTATTTT	CASRGGVAGAGDTQYF
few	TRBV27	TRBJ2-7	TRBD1	TGTGCCAGCAGTTTGGACAGGTTCTCTGGCGCGAGAGACTTC	CASSLDRFSGARDF
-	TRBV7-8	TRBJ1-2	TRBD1	TGTGCCAGCAGCTTACGGGCAGGGGGCCAAGGCTACACCTTC	CASSLRAGGQGYTF
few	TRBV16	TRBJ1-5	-	TGTGCCAGCAGCCAATTGCAGGGAGCTAGTCAGCCCCAGCATTTT	CASSQLQGASQPQHF
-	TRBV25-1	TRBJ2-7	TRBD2	TGTGCCAGCAGTAAACTAGCGGGAAAAACCTACGAGCAGTACTTC	CASSKLAGKTYEQYF
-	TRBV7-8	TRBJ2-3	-	TGTGCCAGCAGCTTAGTCAAGGGGGTAGCAGATACGCAGTATTTT	CASSLVKGVADTQYF
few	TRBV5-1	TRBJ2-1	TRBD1	TGCGCCAGCAGCTTGGCGGGACAGGGAGGCAATGAGCAGTTCTTC	CASSLAGQGGNEQFF
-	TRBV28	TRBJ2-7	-	TGTGCCAGCAGTTTAGGGGGACACGCCGCCTACGAGCAGTACTTC	CASSLGGHAAYEQYF
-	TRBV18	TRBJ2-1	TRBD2	TGTGCCAGCTCAACCCAAGGACTAGCCGGCGACAATGAGCAGTTCTTC	CASSTQGLAGDNEQFF
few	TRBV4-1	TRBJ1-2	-	TGCGCCAGCAGCCAAGAACTGGGGCGGAACTATGGCTACACCTTC	CASSQELGRNYGYTF
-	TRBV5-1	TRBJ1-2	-	TGCGCCAGCAGCTTGGGATCTCAGAACTATGGCTACACCTTC	CASSLGSQNYGYTF
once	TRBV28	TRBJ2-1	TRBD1	TGTGCCAGCAAAAACCCCGGGACAGGGGCGTACAATGAGCAGTTCTTC	CASKNPGTGAYNEQFF
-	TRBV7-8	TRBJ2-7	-	TGTGCCAGCAGCTTGGGGCCAGGCCGAGGGGAGCAGTACTTC	CASSLGPGRGEQYF
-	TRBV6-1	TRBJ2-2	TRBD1	TGTGCCAGTGGCAGGCAGGGGGCCACCGGGGAGCTGTTTTTT	CASGRQGATGELFF
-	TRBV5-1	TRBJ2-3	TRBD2	TGCGCCAGCAGCTTAGCTAGCGGGGGCACAGATACGCAGTATTTT	CASSLASGGTDTQYF
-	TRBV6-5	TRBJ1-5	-	TGTGCCAGCAGAGACGCTAGAAGCAATCAGCCCCAGCATTTT	CASRDARSNQPQHF
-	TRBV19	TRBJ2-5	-	TGTGCCAGTAGTATCGATCCCTCCCGTCAAGAGACCCAGTACTTC	CASSIDPSRQETQYF
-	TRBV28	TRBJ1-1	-	TGTGCCAGCAGGCCCTTTGAGGGGGGGCGGTTTGACGCTGAAGCTTTCTTT	CASRPFEGGRFDAEAFF